These 19 T cell receptor beta chains originate from one sample sequenced in a study of blood T cell repertoires in COVID-19. Here immunoSEQ multiplex PCR was the method, and the copy in TCRdb shows in-frame clones only, minus some. The sample lists a few hundred thousand clones, approximately 86% seen once, with approximately 7% in the top ten. Input material: peripheral blood. These receptors all stem from a woman between 70 and 85 years old with active or convalescent COVID-19.

Here the CDR3 reads CASSHKKDTRKETQYF. The DNA for the CDR3 is TGTGCCAGCAGCCATAAAAAGGACACGCGGAAAGAGACCCAGTACTTC. The chain couples TRBV5-4 to TRBJ2-5, with a possible D match to TRBD1 (5 bases). The CDR3 sequence is 16 residues long. Deletions cut 4 bases from V and 3 bases from J, with 19 bases between. Germline CDR1 and CDR2: SGHNT and YYREEE (reference sequence).

V and J are TRBV7-2 and TRBJ1-1; D remains unclear. The ends were cut back, 3 bases at V and 3 bases at J, with 14 bases in the middle. The germline CDR1 and CDR2 sequences are SGHTA and FQGNSA. The CDR3 spans 15 residues. CDR3 region: CASSLRFLGDTEAFF. The CDR3 DNA sequence: TGTGCCAGCAGCTTGAGGTTTTTGGGTGACACTGAAGCTTTCTTT.

This clone appeared a few times. The chain employs TRBV7-9 and TRBJ1-6, with no clear D. Trimming left V 1 base short and J 10 bases short, with 5 bases between. The germline gives CDR1 SEHNR, CDR2 FQNEAQ (reference sequence). This CDR3 spans 12 amino acids. As DNA, the CDR3 is TGTGCCAGCAGCTTAGGGGAGTCACCCCTCCACTTT. It yields the protein CASSLGESPLHF.

V usage is TRBV18 and J usage is TRBJ2-1; D perhaps matches TRBD1 (6 bases). There are 18 residues in the CDR3. Germline V lookup: CDR1 KGHSH, CDR2 LQKENI. V lost 3 bases to trimming and J lost 3 bases, with 21 bases between them. The CDR3 reads CASSPVGLGTLSYNEQFF. The DNA of the CDR3 is TGTGCCAGCTCACCGGTGGGGCTTGGGACACTTAGCTACAATGAGCAGTTCTTC. Supplemented by reference TRBV18 and TRBJ2-1, the full variable domain reads NAGVMQNPRHLVRRRGQEARLRCSPMKGHSHVYWYRQLPEEGLKFMVYLQKENIIDESGMPKERFSAEFPKEGPSILRIQQVVRGDSAAYFCASSPVGLGTLSYNEQFFGPGTRLTVL.

This chain joins TRBV19 and TRBJ1-6, with 7 bases lining up with TRBD1. CDR3 length equals 20 residues. V was clipped by 5 bases and J by 1 base; unmatched bases: 17. Germline assignment: CDR1 LNHDA and CDR2 SQIVND (reference sequence). The CDR3: CASSPRPIMRGPSYNSPLHF. CDR3 bases: TGTGCCAGTAGTCCTCGCCCAATAATGAGGGGGCCTTCCTATAATTCACCCCTCCACTTT.

The chain uses TRBV14 and TRBJ2-1; 11 nucleotides align to TRBD2. This CDR3 is 16 amino acids long. Germline CDR1 reads SGHDN; CDR2 reads FVKESK. J was trimmed by 6 bases and V by 4 bases; bases with no gene match: 8. The CDR3 bases are TGTGCCAGCAGCCGAACTAGCGGGGGCCCCTTCAATGAGCAGTTCTTC. Translated: CASSRTSGGPFNEQFF. Complete variable domain (other parts from reference TRBV14 and TRBJ2-1): EAGVTQFPSHSVIEKGQTVTLRCDPISGHDNLYWYRRVMGKEIKFLLHFVKESKQDESGMPNNRFLAERTGGTYSTLKVQPAELEDSGVYFCASSRTSGGPFNEQFFGPGTRLTVL.

The V and J genes are TRBV4-3 and TRBJ1-1; D perhaps matches TRBD1 (5 bases). The CDR3 consists of 14 residues. CDR1 and CDR2 from the germline V gene are LGHNA and YSLEER. Trimming shortened V by 3 bases and J by 1 base, and 9 bases separated the two germline ends. CDR3 in DNA: TGCGCCAGCAGCCATGGGGGGGGGAACACTGAAGCTTTCTTT. It translates to CASSHGGGNTEAFF.

The chain carries TRBV14 and TRBJ1-1, with unresolved D. Germline CDR1 and CDR2: SGHDN and FVKESK. Trimming left V 3 bases short and J 0 bases short, with 11 bases between. The CDR3 has 15 residues. The CDR3 bases are TGTGCCAGCAGCCACGATCCCCCTATGAACACTGAAGCTTTCTTT. It encodes CASSHDPPMNTEAFF.

The rearrangement links TRBV6-5 to TRBJ2-7, with 9 bases lining up with TRBD1. Trimming cost V 6 bases and J 5 bases; bases outside gene matches: 5. The CDR3 has 13 amino acids. Germline assignment: CDR1 MNHEY and CDR2 SVGAGI. The CDR3, as DNA: TGTGCCAGCAGAATACAGGGGGCAAACGAGCAGTACTTC. As protein: CASRIQGANEQYF.

This clone has more than one count but fewer than ten. The chain is built from TRBV6-5 and TRBJ1-2; D is unclear. The V end was cut by 5 bases, the J end by 8 bases, with 12 bases between. Germline assignment: CDR1 MNHEY and CDR2 SVGAGI. The length of the CDR3 is 12 residues. CDR3 region: CASSTLREGYTF. CDR3 in DNA: TGTGCCAGCAGTACCCTACGAGAGGGCTACACCTTC.

CDR3 amino acids: CASSGNRGDTEAFF. CDR3 nucleotide sequence: TGCGCCAGCAGCGGCAACAGGGGGGACACTGAAGCTTTCTTT. J is TRBJ1-1 and V is TRBV5-1; 8 nucleotides align to TRBD1. The CDR3 extends over 14 amino acids. CDR1 SGHRS and CDR2 YFSETQ come from the germline V gene. J was trimmed by 3 bases and V by 4 bases; bases with no gene match: 5.

The chain uses TRBV2 and TRBJ2-4, with 8 positions matching TRBD1. Germline V gene lookup returns CDR1 SNHLY and CDR2 FYNNEI. There are 13 residues in the CDR3. V was clipped by 8 bases and J by 6 bases; unmatched bases: 6. CDR3 DNA sequence: TGTGCCAGCGGGTGGGACAGGAGAAACATTCAGTACTTC. Translated, it gives CASGWDRRNIQYF.

J is TRBJ2-6 and V is TRBV7-2; perhaps TRBD1 as D (5 bases). CDR3 length: 15 residues. Germline CDR1 SGHTA, CDR2 FQGNSA. The V end lost 3 bases, the J end lost 1 base, and 7 bases lay between the germline ends. The CDR3 bases are TGTGCCAGCAGCTTCGACAGATCTGGGGCCAACGTCCTGACTTTC. Encoded protein: CASSFDRSGANVLTF.

This sequence joins TRBV5-4 and TRBJ2-1; D is perhaps TRBD1 (5 bases). Germline CDR1 and CDR2: SGHNT and YYREEE (reference sequence). The CDR3 covers 16 residues. The V end lost 0 bases, the J end lost 4 bases, and 14 bases lay between the germline ends. CDR3 sequence: CASSLEGNQNYNEQFF. The CDR3 nucleotides read TGTGCCAGCAGCTTGGAGGGGAACCAGAATTACAATGAGCAGTTCTTC.

This chain joins TRBV19 and TRBJ1-2; TRBD1 aligns across 8 bases. The J segment lost 5 bases and the V segment lost 6 bases, leaving 11 bases of the junction unmatched. There are 15 residues in the CDR3. The germline CDR1 and CDR2 sequences are LNHDA and SQIVND (reference sequence). CDR3 sequence (DNA): TGTGCCAGTAGACCATCGAGGACAGGGTCTTATGGCTACACCTTC. Encoded protein: CASRPSRTGSYGYTF.

The genes are TRBV24-1 and TRBJ2-1; 7 positions match TRBD2. From germline, CDR1 is KGHDR and CDR2 SFDVKD. With 1 base clipped from V and 5 bases from J, the junction kept 10 bases outside the gene matches. This CDR3 comprises 17 residues. CDR3 nucleotide sequence: TGTGCCACCAGTGATTTTTCCGCCCTAGCGGCTCACAATGAGCAGTTCTTC. Protein product: CATSDFSALAAHNEQFF.

The genes are TRBV6-5 and TRBJ1-1; 8 bases match TRBD1. CDR1 is MNHEY and CDR2 is SVGAGI in the germline V gene. V dropped 4 bases and J dropped 3; count of bases not matched to a gene: 10. This CDR3 has 16 amino acids. The DNA for the CDR3 is TGTGCCAGCAGTTCCCACCCCGCGACAGGGGACACTGAAGCTTTCTTT. Protein: CASSSHPATGDTEAFF.

The chain has TRBV3-1 (or the pseudogene TRBV3-2) and TRBJ2-7; maybe TRBD2 (6 bases). Deletions cut 4 bases from V and 3 bases from J, with 22 bases between. From germline, CDR1 is LGHDT and CDR2 YNNKEL (reference sequence). CDR3 length equals 17 residues. The CDR3 is CASSPREGWRGLYEQYF. DNA of the CDR3: TGTGCCAGCAGCCCCCGGGAAGGCTGGCGGGGCCTCTACGAGCAGTACTTC.

The chain recombines TRBV3-1 (or the pseudogene TRBV3-2) with TRBJ1-2; the D is unclear. The CDR3 is made up of 15 amino acids. The V end lost 4 bases, the J end lost 6 bases, and 18 bases lay between the germline ends. Germline V lookup: CDR1 LGHDT, CDR2 YNNKEL (reference sequence). CDR3 sequence reads: CASSPVETRLNGYTF. CDR3 in DNA: TGTGCCAGCAGCCCTGTCGAGACTCGACTTAATGGCTACACCTTC.